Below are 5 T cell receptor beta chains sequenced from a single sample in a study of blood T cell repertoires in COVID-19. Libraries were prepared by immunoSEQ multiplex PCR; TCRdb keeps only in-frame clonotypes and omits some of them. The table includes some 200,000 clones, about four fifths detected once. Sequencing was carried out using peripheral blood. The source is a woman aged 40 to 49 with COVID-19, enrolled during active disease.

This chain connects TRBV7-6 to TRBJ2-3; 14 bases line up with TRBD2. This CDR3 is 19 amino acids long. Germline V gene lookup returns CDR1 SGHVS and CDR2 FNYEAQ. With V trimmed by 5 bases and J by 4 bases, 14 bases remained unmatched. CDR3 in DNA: TGTGCCAGCAGCAGGGGATGGACTAGCGGGGGGTCTACCGCAGATACGCAGTATTTT. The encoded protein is CASSRGWTSGGSTADTQYF. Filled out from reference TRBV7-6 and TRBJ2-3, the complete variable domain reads GAGVSQSPRYKVTKRGQDVALRCDPISGHVSLYWYRQALGQGPEFLTYFNYEAQQDKSGLPNDRFSAERPEGSISTLTIQRTEQRDSAMYRCASSRGWTSGGSTADTQYFGPGTRLTVL.

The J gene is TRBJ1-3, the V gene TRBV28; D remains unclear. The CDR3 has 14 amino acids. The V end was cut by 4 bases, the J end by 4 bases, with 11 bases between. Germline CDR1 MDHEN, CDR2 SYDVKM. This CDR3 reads CASSSPPGGNTIYF. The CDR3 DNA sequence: TGTGCCAGCAGTTCTCCCCCGGGAGGAAACACCATATATTTT.

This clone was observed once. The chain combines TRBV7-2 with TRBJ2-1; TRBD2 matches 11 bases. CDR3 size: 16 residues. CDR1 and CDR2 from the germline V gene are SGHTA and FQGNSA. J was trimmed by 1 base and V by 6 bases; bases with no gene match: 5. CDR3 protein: CASRDSGRGSYNEQFF. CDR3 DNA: TGTGCCAGCAGGGATAGCGGGAGGGGATCCTACAATGAGCAGTTCTTC.

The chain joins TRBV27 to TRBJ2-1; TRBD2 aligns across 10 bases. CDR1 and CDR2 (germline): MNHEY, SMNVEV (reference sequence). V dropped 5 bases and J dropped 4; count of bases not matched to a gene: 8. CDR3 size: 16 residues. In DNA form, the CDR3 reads TGTGCCAGCAGTCCCCGGACTAGCGGTAGTTACAATGAGCAGTTCTTC. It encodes CASSPRTSGSYNEQFF.

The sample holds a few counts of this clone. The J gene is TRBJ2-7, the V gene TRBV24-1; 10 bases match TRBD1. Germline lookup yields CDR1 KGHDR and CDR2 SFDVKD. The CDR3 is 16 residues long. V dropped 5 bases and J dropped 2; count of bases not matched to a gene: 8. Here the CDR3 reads CATSAYAGTGAYEQYF. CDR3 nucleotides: TGTGCCACCAGTGCCTACGCCGGGACAGGGGCCTACGAGCAGTACTTC.